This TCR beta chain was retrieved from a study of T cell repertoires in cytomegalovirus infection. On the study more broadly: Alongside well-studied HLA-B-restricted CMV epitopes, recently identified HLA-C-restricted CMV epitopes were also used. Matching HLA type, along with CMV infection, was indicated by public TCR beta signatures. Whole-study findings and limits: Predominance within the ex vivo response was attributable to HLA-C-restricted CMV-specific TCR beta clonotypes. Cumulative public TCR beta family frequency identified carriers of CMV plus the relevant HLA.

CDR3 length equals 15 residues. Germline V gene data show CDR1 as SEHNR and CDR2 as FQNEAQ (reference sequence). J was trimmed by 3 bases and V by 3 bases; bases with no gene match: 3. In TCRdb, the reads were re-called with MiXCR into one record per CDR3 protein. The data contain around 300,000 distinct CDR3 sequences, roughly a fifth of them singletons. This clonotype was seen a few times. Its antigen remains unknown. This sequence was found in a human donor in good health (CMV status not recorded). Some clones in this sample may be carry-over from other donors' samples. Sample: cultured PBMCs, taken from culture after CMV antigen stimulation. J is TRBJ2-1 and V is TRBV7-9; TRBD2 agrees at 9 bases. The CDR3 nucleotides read TGTGCCAGCAGCTTTAGCGGGAGCGGCTACAATGAGCAGTTCTTC. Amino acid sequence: CASSFSGSGYNEQFF.